The 6 T cell receptor beta chains in this list originate from one sample, sequenced in a study of cytomegalovirus exposure and HLA in healthy donors. The primer mix had 60 Vbeta and 13 Jbeta primers. The data were produced by immunoSEQ multiplex PCR, yet TCRdb's version contains in-frame clones alone and is incomplete. This table has about 170,000 clones, over 60% appearing once. Sample: PBMCs. The receptor source for this set is a girl aged 5-17 years in good health and CMV-seronegative.

The chain links TRBV5-1 to TRBJ1-5; 7 nucleotides align to TRBD1. V was pared by 0 bases and J by 4 bases, with 4 bases of the junction left unmatched. Germline CDR1 reads SGHRS; CDR2 reads YFSETQ. This CDR3 is built from 15 residues. Here the CDR3 reads CASSLGDRPNQPQHF. CDR3 coding DNA: TGCGCCAGCAGCTTGGGGGACAGACCTAATCAGCCCCAGCATTTT. The full variable domain, its missing parts supplied by reference TRBV5-1 and TRBJ1-5, is KAGVTQTPRYLIKTRGQQVTLSCSPISGHRSVSWYQQTPGQGLQFLFEYFSETQRNKGNFPGRFSGRQFSNSRSEMNVSTLELGDSALYLCASSLGDRPNQPQHFGDGTRLSIL.

The chain couples TRBV29-1 to TRBJ1-1, with 10 bases matching TRBD1. Germline values: CDR1 SQVTM, CDR2 ANQGSEA. J gave up 4 bases and V 8 bases, and 7 bases lay outside the gene matches. The CDR3 length is 13 residues. The CDR3 region is CSSGQGGGTEAFF. The CDR3 bases are TGCAGCAGTGGACAGGGGGGAGGCACTGAAGCTTTCTTT.

The table lists this clone with a few counts. At one end, the junction sequence differs from germline, possibly due to a read error. The chain employs TRBV7-3 and TRBJ2-1, with TRBD2 identical over 9 bases. The germline CDR1 and CDR2 sequences are SGHTA and FQGTGA. This CDR3 is 12 amino acids long. Here the CDR3 reads CATSGGNNEQFF. The CDR3 DNA reads as TGTGCCACCAGCGGGGGGAACAATGAGCAGTTCTTC.

The rearrangement joins TRBV18 to TRBJ1-2, with 11 bases fitting TRBD1. This CDR3 spans 15 amino acids. Germline lookup yields CDR1 KGHSH and CDR2 LQKENI. Trimming at V came to 3 bases and at J to 8 bases, leaving 8 bases not matched to a gene. The CDR3 DNA reads as TGTGCCAGCTCACCCTCGGGACAGGGGGGCGGAGGCTACACCTTC. This sequence encodes CASSPSGQGGGGYTF.

The rearrangement uses TRBV14 and TRBJ2-5; TRBD2 agrees at 8 bases. With 4 bases clipped from V and 4 bases from J, the junction kept 14 bases outside the gene matches. This CDR3 has 17 amino acids. CDR1 is SGHDN and CDR2 is FVKESK in the germline V gene. The DNA of the CDR3 is TGTGCCAGCAGCCCGGGGGTCTGGACTAGCATCCGAGAGACCCAGTACTTC. This translates into CASSPGVWTSIRETQYF.

This chain uses TRBV6-6 with TRBJ2-7, with TRBD1 matching 7 bases. The germline gives CDR1 MNHNY, CDR2 SVGAGI (reference sequence). The CDR3 spans 15 residues. V lost 5 bases and J lost 1; bases outside the gene matches: 8. The CDR3: CASSKDGTASYEQYF. The CDR3 nucleotides read TGTGCCAGCAGTAAGGACGGGACAGCTTCCTACGAGCAGTACTTC.